This is a list of T cell receptor beta chains from one sample in a study of blood T cell repertoires in COVID-19. Assay: immunoSEQ multiplex PCR; the TCRdb copy retains only in-frame clones and omits some. The sample yields some 94,000 clones, approximately 88% seen once. Sequences were obtained from peripheral blood. The source is a woman aged 60-75 years with COVID-19, enrolled during active disease. CDR3s include the opening cysteine and the closing phenylalanine or tryptophan. The D gene is left open where the match is weak. Expanded clones are given a class, and other clones once, few, many or no size at all.

cdr3_aa cdr3_nt clone_size v_call d_call j_call
CASSLVPGQNTEAFF TGCGCCAGCAGCTTGGTCCCGGGACAGAACACTGAAGCTTTCTTT - TRBV5-1 - TRBJ1-1
CASSENSGGVYNEQFF TGTGCCAGCAGCGAAAATAGCGGGGGCGTCTACAATGAGCAGTTCTTC - TRBV9 TRBD2 TRBJ2-1
CASSPITGGPSNQPQHF TGTGCCAGCTCACCGATAACAGGGGGTCCTAGCAATCAGCCCCAGCATTTT - TRBV18 TRBD1 TRBJ1-5
CAWSRVGLAGGGNEQYF TGTGCCTGGAGTAGGGTAGGGCTAGCGGGCGGTGGTAACGAGCAGTACTTC - TRBV30 TRBD2 TRBJ2-7
CASSAGQGPTYNSPLHF TGTGCCAGCAGTGCGGGACAGGGGCCAACGTATAATTCACCCCTCCACTTT once TRBV27 TRBD1 TRBJ1-6
CASSQDLAGGPTYNEQFF TGTGCCAGCAGCCAAGATCTAGCGGGGGGTCCGACATACAATGAGCAGTTCTTC - TRBV3-1/TRBV3-2 TRBD2 TRBJ2-1
CASSGGTKETQYF TGTGCCAGCAGCGGGGGGACGAAAGAGACCCAGTACTTC - TRBV2 TRBD2 TRBJ2-5
CASSPEGPYQPQHF TGTGCCAGCAGCCCGGAGGGGCCTTATCAGCCCCAGCATTTT - TRBV27 - TRBJ1-5
CAWSVRDQQPQHF TGTGCCTGGAGTGTCAGGGATCAGCAGCCCCAGCATTTT - TRBV30 - TRBJ1-5
CASSKDHRGGSRALANGYTF TGTGCCAGCAGCAAGGACCACAGGGGAGGTTCCCGAGCTCTCGCCAATGGCTACACCTTC - TRBV21-1 - TRBJ1-2
CASSYDRGRGEQYF TGTGCCAGCAGTTACGATCGGGGCAGGGGCGAGCAGTACTTC few TRBV6-6 - TRBJ2-7
CASSQEWTFYGYTF TGTGCCAGCAGCCAAGAGTGGACATTCTATGGCTACACCTTC - TRBV3-1/TRBV3-2 - TRBJ1-2